The clone carrying this TCR beta chain turned up a few times. The data derive from a study of CD8+CD57+ T cells in acquired aplastic anemia. Patients chosen for sequencing had shown CD8+CD57+ cell expansion by flow cytometry. Each patient carried a diagnosis of severe acquired aplastic anemia. Each patient gave a blood sample that was collected before any therapy had been received. Genomic DNA constituted the template upon which TCR beta VDJ and CDR3 profiling was performed. TCRdb fed the reads into MiXCR, producing one record per CDR3 protein. The table lists roughly 500,000 distinct CDR3 sequences, more than 25% of them singletons. The clonotype originates from a human donor with aplastic anemia. Sequenced sample: sorted CD4+, CD8+, or CD8+CD57+ T cells (not recorded which) from PBMCs.

As DNA, the CDR3 is TGTGCCAGCAGACCTGACTCTGGGGCCAACGTCCTGACTTTC. Its protein is CASRPDSGANVLTF. The gene calls are TRBV25-1 and TRBJ2-6; no reliable D call. V lost 6 bases, J lost 0 bases, and 6 bases lay in between. This CDR3 comprises 14 residues. Germline lookup yields CDR1 MGHDK and CDR2 SYGVNS.